This T cell receptor beta chain was sequenced in a study of B cell selection in AIRE deficiency. Study outcomes and limitations: CDR3s were shorter in shared Treg sequences, reflecting few non-templated nucleotide insertions. About 29% of healthy-donor shared Treg TCRbeta sequences appeared in patient Tconv cells.

In the original workflow: Approximately 1.1x10^5 patient and fewer than 150,000 healthy donor in-frame TCRbeta sequences came from conventional T cells. The protocol was immunoSEQ multiplex PCR, while the TCRdb copy is restricted to in-frame clones and leaves out a portion. Clone size and the V and J calls come from that table; the DNA yielded D and trimming. The sample includes about 25,000 clones, roughly 96% of them seen just once. Germline V gene lookup returns CDR1 KGHSH and CDR2 LQKENI. V lost 7 bases, J lost 3 bases, and 5 bases stayed unmatched. This CDR3 contains 13 residues. Conventional CD4 T cells were sorted as CD4+CD127+ cells. To note about this clone: Antigen specificity is unknown.

The TCR sequence derives from a human donor in good health. The V and J genes are TRBV18 and TRBJ1-1; 7 nucleotides align to TRBD1. Source material: CD4+CD127+ conventional T cells sorted from PBMCs. The CDR3 coding sequence is TGTGCCAGCTTCCAGGGGGATTACACTGAAGCTTTCTTT. The encoded protein is CASFQGDYTEAFF.